A single sample gave rise to the 30 T cell receptor beta chains below, sequenced in a study of T cell responses to AZD1222 COVID-19 vaccine. Only in-frame clones appear in the TCRdb table, and some are missing; sequencing was by immunoSEQ multiplex PCR. The data hold some 180,000 clones, with approximately 91% observed a single time. The input for sequencing was peripheral blood, taken 28 days after the second AZD1222 dose. Receptors originate from an adult who received the AZD1222 COVID-19 vaccine.

This clone has only a few counts. CDR3 bases: TGTGCCAGTAGCGGATCTGGGGAGGGGCCCTCCTACGAGCAGTACTTC. Translating gives CASSGSGEGPSYEQYF. V and J are TRBV19 and TRBJ2-7, with 7 nucleotides matching TRBD2. The CDR3 contains 16 residues. V trimming: 6 bases; J trimming: 0 bases; junction bases outside the gene matches: 11. Germline V gene sequence: CDR1 LNHDA, CDR2 SQIVND (reference sequence).

The chain combines TRBV7-3 with TRBJ2-1; 14 positions match TRBD2. CDR3 length equals 15 residues. Germline loops: CDR1 SGHTA, CDR2 FQGTGA. V gave up 4 bases and J gave up 4 bases; unmatched junction bases: 0. The CDR3 reads CASSWTSGRYNEQFF. CDR3 coding DNA: TGTGCCAGCAGCTGGACTAGCGGGAGGTACAATGAGCAGTTCTTC.

This rearrangement joins TRBV30 to TRBJ1-5, with D tentatively TRBD1 (5 bases). The CDR3 contains 13 residues. Germline CDR1 reads GTSNPN; CDR2 reads SVGIG (reference sequence). V dropped 4 bases and J dropped 7 bases, with 14 bases sitting between them. CDR3 in amino acids: CAWNLGPRQPQHF. CDR3 nucleotide sequence: TGTGCCTGGAATTTGGGACCGAGGCAGCCCCAGCATTTT.

This clone was detected only a few times. The chain is built from TRBV5-1 and TRBJ2-3, with 10 bases fitting TRBD2. CDR3 length: 19 amino acids. V shed 0 bases, J shed 0 bases, and the junction held 10 bases outside the gene matches. Germline assignment: CDR1 SGHRS and CDR2 YFSETQ. The CDR3 loop is CASSLGPPTSGVSTDTQYF. CDR3 nucleotides: TGCGCCAGCAGCTTGGGGCCACCCACTAGCGGGGTTAGCACAGATACGCAGTATTTT.

The chain links TRBV10-3 to TRBJ1-2; possibly TRBD1 for D (6 bases). The V gene's germline CDR1 is ENHRY and CDR2 SYGVKD. The ends were cut back, 6 bases at V and 2 bases at J, with 16 bases in the middle. The CDR3 runs 15 residues. The CDR3 is CAISETGQLNYGYTF. The CDR3 DNA sequence: TGTGCCATCAGCGAGACCGGACAGCTCAACTATGGCTACACCTTC.

The table lists this clone with a count of one. The rearrangement links TRBV2 to TRBJ1-4; no definite D call. Germline lookup yields CDR1 SNHLY and CDR2 FYNNEI. The V end lost 1 base, the J end lost 0 bases, and 9 bases lay between the germline ends. The CDR3 runs to 16 residues. Written as DNA, the CDR3 is TGTGCCAGCAGTGAAGGGGCTCTGGCAACTAATGAAAAACTGTTTTTT. Translating gives CASSEGALATNEKLFF.

The CDR3 sequence: CSASSQGNSPLHF. Written as DNA, the CDR3 is TGCAGTGCTAGTAGTCAGGGCAATTCACCCCTCCACTTT. This chain connects TRBV20-1 to TRBJ1-6; D might be TRBD1 (5 bases). Germline V gene data show CDR1 as DFQATT and CDR2 as SNEGSKA (reference sequence). The ends were cut back, 3 bases at V and 7 bases at J, with 10 bases in the middle. CDR3 length: 13 amino acids.

This sequence joins TRBV9 and TRBJ2-6; D call uncertain. The CDR3 has 16 amino acids. The germline CDR1 and CDR2 sequences are SGDLS and YYNGEE. Trimming took off 0 bases at V and 1 base at J, with 8 bases between the two ends. CDR3: CASSVAAGSGANVLTF. The CDR3 region has the DNA TGTGCCAGCAGCGTAGCGGCAGGATCTGGGGCCAACGTCCTGACTTTC.

The chain recombines TRBV10-1 with TRBJ2-1, with TRBD1 as a possible D gene (6 bases). The CDR3 runs to 11 residues. The germline CDR1 and CDR2 sequences are WNHNN and SYGVQD (reference sequence). V lost 8 bases and J 7 bases, leaving 9 bases between the germline ends. The CDR3 DNA is TGCGCCAGCGGAACAGGGAATGAGCAGTTCTTC. It encodes CASGTGNEQFF.

This chain links TRBV6-5 with TRBJ1-6; 11 positions match TRBD1. V trimming: 5 bases; J trimming: 10 bases; junction bases outside the gene matches: 4. CDR3 length: 14 amino acids. Germline V gives CDR1 MNHEY, CDR2 SVGAGI. The CDR3: CASSTDRGQSPLHF. The CDR3 DNA follows: TGTGCCAGCAGTACGGACAGGGGGCAGTCACCCCTCCACTTT.

V and J are TRBV4-1 and TRBJ2-7; D is ambiguous. The CDR3 contains 18 residues. Germline loops: CDR1 MGHRA, CDR2 YSYEKL. V gave up 1 base and J gave up 2 bases, with 21 bases separating them. The CDR3 is CASSQGIAATYTTYEQYF. CDR3 bases: TGCGCCAGCAGCCAAGGCATAGCAGCTACCTATACCACCTACGAGCAGTACTTC.

The chain couples TRBV7-2 to TRBJ2-7; the match to TRBD2 covers 7 bases. The trim removed 2 bases at V and 6 bases at J, leaving 10 bases unmatched. The CDR3 spans 15 residues. In germline, CDR1 is SGHTA, CDR2 FQGNSA. CDR3 bases: TGTGCCAGCAGCTTAAACGCGGGAGTCAGACCCGAGCAGTACTTC. Translating gives CASSLNAGVRPEQYF.

The genes are TRBV7-9 and TRBJ2-7; 8 nucleotides align to TRBD1. The CDR3 sequence is 17 residues long. The V segment lost 1 base and the J segment 3 bases; nucleotides outside the gene matches: 11. Germline V lookup: CDR1 SEHNR, CDR2 FQNEAQ (reference sequence). The CDR3 here is CASSLGFRTGSLYEQYF. The CDR3 DNA sequence: TGTGCCAGCAGCTTAGGGTTTCGGACAGGGTCCCTCTACGAGCAGTACTTC.

For the CDR3, the DNA is TGTGCCAGCAGGCTGCTGGGGACTAGCGGTAGCACAGATACGCAGTATTTT. Encoded protein: CASRLLGTSGSTDTQYF. The J gene is TRBJ2-3, the V gene TRBV11-2, with TRBD2 matching 11 bases. Trimming took 6 bases from V and 0 from J; bases not matched to a gene: 8. Germline V gives CDR1 SGHAT, CDR2 FQNNGV. The CDR3 covers 17 residues.

The V call is TRBV4-1, the J call TRBJ2-7; D is possibly TRBD2 (5 bases). The V and J ends lost 5 bases and 5 bases respectively, with 13 bases between them. Germline CDR1 and CDR2: MGHRA and YSYEKL. This CDR3 is 13 amino acids long. The CDR3 sequence is CASSSLTGNEQYF. The DNA of the CDR3 is TGCGCCAGCAGCTCCCTTACGGGGAACGAGCAGTACTTC.

This sequence joins TRBV7-9 and TRBJ2-7, with 9 nucleotides matching TRBD1. Germline CDR1 is SEHNR and CDR2 is FQNEAQ (reference sequence). Trimming removed 1 base from V and 5 bases from J; junction bases left unmatched: 9. This CDR3 is built from 16 residues. The CDR3 sequence is CASSLVSGTGNNEQYF. For the CDR3, the DNA is TGTGCCAGCAGCTTAGTATCCGGGACAGGGAACAACGAGCAGTACTTC.

This chain uses TRBV9 with TRBJ1-1; no clear D. Germline values: CDR1 SGDLS, CDR2 YYNGEE. The V end lost 4 bases, the J end lost 3 bases, and 13 bases lay between the germline ends. The CDR3 runs 14 residues. CDR3 loop: CASSSGPRYTEAFF. The CDR3 nucleotides read TGTGCCAGCAGCTCCGGACCGAGGTACACTGAAGCTTTCTTT.

The rearrangement links TRBV30 to TRBJ2-1; TRBD2 might be the D (5 bases). Germline-derived CDR1 and CDR2 are GTSNPN and SVGIG (reference sequence). CDR3 size: 14 residues. Trimming stripped 8 bases from V and 2 bases from J, with 16 bases between. In DNA form, the CDR3 reads TGTGCCGGATCGTCGGAGCGGACCTACAATGAGCAGTTCTTC. It is translated as CAGSSERTYNEQFF.

The chain joins TRBV7-9 to TRBJ2-1, with 13 bases identical to TRBD2. Trimming took 5 bases from V and 12 from J; bases not matched to a gene: 10. The germline gives CDR1 SEHNR, CDR2 FQNEAQ (reference sequence). This CDR3 has 15 residues. CDR3 region: CASSPGLAGSMVQFF. The CDR3 DNA follows: TGTGCCAGCAGCCCGGGACTAGCGGGAAGCATGGTGCAGTTCTTC. The complete variable domain, with remaining parts taken from reference TRBV7-9 and TRBJ2-1, reads DTGVSQNPRHKITKRGQNVTFRCDPISEHNRLYWYRQTLGQGPEFLTYFQNEAQLEKSRLLSDRFSAERPKGSFSTLEIQRTEQGDSAMYLCASSPGLAGSMVQFFGPGTRLTVL.

The chain combines TRBV27 with TRBJ2-1; 8 bases match TRBD2. CDR1 and CDR2 from the germline V gene are MNHEY and SMNVEV (reference sequence). The junction had 13 bases not matched to a gene; V was cut back by 5 bases and J by 4 bases. CDR3 length: 17 amino acids. The CDR3 nucleotides are TGTGCCAGCAGTCCCTACGCTCCGGGACTAGTTTACAATGAGCAGTTCTTC. The encoded protein is CASSPYAPGLVYNEQFF.

This sequence joins TRBV27 and TRBJ1-5, with D unclear. The CDR3 spans 13 residues. Trimming shortened V by 4 bases and J by 7 bases, and 11 bases separated the two germline ends. Germline V CDR1 and CDR2: MNHEY, SMNVEV (reference sequence). CDR3 in DNA: TGTGCCAGCAGTTCCGAATCGGAGCAGCCCCAGCATTTT. Residues: CASSSESEQPQHF.

The chain recombines TRBV7-3 with TRBJ1-2; the D gene is possibly TRBD1 (6 bases). With 6 bases removed from V and 4 bases from J, the gap between germline ends came to 15 bases. There are 14 residues in the CDR3. Germline values: CDR1 SGHTA, CDR2 FQGTGA. CDR3 DNA: TGTGCCAGCAGTCTTACAGGGTCGGGCTATGGCTACACCTTC. This encodes CASSLTGSGYGYTF. Using reference TRBV7-3 and TRBJ1-2 for the parts outside the CDR3, the full variable domain is GAGVSQTPSNKVTEKGKYVELRCDPISGHTALYWYRQSLGQGPEFLIYFQGTGAADDSGLPNDRFFAVRPEGSVSTLKIQRTERGDSAVYLCASSLTGSGYGYTFGSGTRLTVV.

The chain couples TRBV6-5 to TRBJ2-5; 7 bases are shared with TRBD1. J gave up 0 bases and V 5 bases, and 6 bases lay outside the gene matches. Germline-derived CDR1 and CDR2 are MNHEY and SVGAGI. The CDR3 contains 15 residues. CDR3 sequence: CASSRDSLDQETQYF. Here the CDR3 DNA reads TGTGCCAGCAGTAGGGACAGCCTAGACCAAGAGACCCAGTACTTC.

Worth noting for this clone: Other DNA sequences in the same sample also yield this CDR3. The chain carries TRBV5-1 and TRBJ2-7; TRBD1 matches at 8 bases. This CDR3 region has 14 residues. The V gene end was trimmed by 4 bases and the J gene end by 2 bases; junction bases not matched to a gene: 5. Germline values: CDR1 SGHRS, CDR2 YFSETQ. CDR3 sequence reads: CASSLGTGAYEQYF. In DNA form, the CDR3 reads TGCGCCAGCAGCCTCGGGACAGGAGCCTACGAGCAGTACTTC.

This clone was counted only a few times. V is TRBV30 and J is TRBJ1-5; D remains ambiguous. Germline V gene data show CDR1 as GTSNPN and CDR2 as SVGIG (reference sequence). Trimming cost V 4 bases and J 0 bases, with 7 bases left between them. CDR3 length equals 13 residues. The CDR3 DNA reads TGTGCCTGGACCGCAAATAGCAATCAGCCCCAGCATTTT. Amino acid sequence: CAWTANSNQPQHF.

Details on this clone: Germline and junction disagree at one end, which may indicate a read error. CDR3 in DNA: TGTGCCAGCCGCTTTAGGGGTAGCACAGATACGCAGTATTTT. Translated, it gives CASRFRGSTDTQYF. The J gene is TRBJ2-3, the V gene TRBV7-2; weak D call: TRBD1 (5 bases). The CDR3 loop spans 14 amino acids. In germline, CDR1 is SGHTA, CDR2 FQGNSA.

The J gene is TRBJ2-2, the V gene TRBV19; D not certain. V dropped 6 bases and J dropped 4 bases, with 12 bases sitting between them. The CDR3 loop spans 14 amino acids. Looked up from germline, CDR1 is LNHDA and CDR2 is SQIVND (reference sequence). The CDR3 DNA is TGTGCCAGTAGAGGTTACAGCAGCACCGGGGAGCTGTTTTTT. It specifies CASRGYSSTGELFF.

V and J are TRBV6-1 and TRBJ1-4; no firm D call. V was shortened by 0 bases and J by 5 bases, with 10 bases between the two germline ends. The CDR3 has 15 residues. Germline V gene sequence: CDR1 MNHNS, CDR2 SASEGT. The CDR3 DNA reads as TGTGCCAGCAGTGAAGCGTTGGGTTACAATGAAAAACTGTTTTTT. Amino acids: CASSEALGYNEKLFF.

V usage is TRBV5-4 and J usage is TRBJ2-3; D uncertain. The CDR3 runs 13 residues. CDR1 SGHNT and CDR2 YYREEE come from the germline V gene (reference sequence). V was trimmed by 2 bases and J by 1 base, leaving 5 bases between them. The CDR3 sequence is CASSLPGTDTQYF. DNA for the CDR3: TGTGCCAGCAGCTTACCTGGCACAGATACGCAGTATTTT.

The CDR3: CASSRDLATDTQYF. The CDR3 DNA reads as TGTGCCAGCAGCCGGGACTTGGCGACAGATACGCAGTATTTT. The rearrangement uses TRBV4-2 and TRBJ2-3; D might be TRBD2 (6 bases). V was shortened by 4 bases and J by 3 bases, with 11 bases between the two germline ends. CDR1 LGHNA and CDR2 YNFKEQ come from the germline V gene. This CDR3 is 14 amino acids long.